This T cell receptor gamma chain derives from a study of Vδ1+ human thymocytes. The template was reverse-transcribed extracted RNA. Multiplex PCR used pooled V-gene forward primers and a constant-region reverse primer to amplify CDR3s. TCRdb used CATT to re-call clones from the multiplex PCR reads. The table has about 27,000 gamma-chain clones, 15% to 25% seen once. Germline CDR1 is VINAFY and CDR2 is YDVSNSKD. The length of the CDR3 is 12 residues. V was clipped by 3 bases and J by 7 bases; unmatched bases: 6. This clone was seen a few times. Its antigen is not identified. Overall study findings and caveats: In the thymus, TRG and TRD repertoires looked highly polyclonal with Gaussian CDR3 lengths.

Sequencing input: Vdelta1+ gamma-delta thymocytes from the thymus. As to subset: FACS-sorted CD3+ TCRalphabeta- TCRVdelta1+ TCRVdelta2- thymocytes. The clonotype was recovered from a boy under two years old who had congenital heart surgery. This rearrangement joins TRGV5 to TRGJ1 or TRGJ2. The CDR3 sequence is CATWDGPYKKLF. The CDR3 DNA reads TGTGCCACCTGGGACGGACCCTATAAGAAACTCTTT.